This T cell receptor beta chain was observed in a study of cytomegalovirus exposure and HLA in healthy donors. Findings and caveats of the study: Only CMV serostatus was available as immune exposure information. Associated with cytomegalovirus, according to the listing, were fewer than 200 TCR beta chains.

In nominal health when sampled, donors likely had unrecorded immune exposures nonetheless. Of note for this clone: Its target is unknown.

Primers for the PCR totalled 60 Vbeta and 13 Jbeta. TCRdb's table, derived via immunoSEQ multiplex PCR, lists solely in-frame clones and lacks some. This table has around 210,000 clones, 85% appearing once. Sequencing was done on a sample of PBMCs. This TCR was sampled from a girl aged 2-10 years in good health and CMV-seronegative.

The CDR3 region is CSVTPGTGDQPQHF. CDR3 bases: TGCAGCGTAACTCCCGGGACAGGCGATCAGCCCCAGCATTTT. The chain is built from TRBV29-1 and TRBJ1-5; TRBD1 matches 8 bases. The ends lost 6 bases at V and 5 bases at J; junction bases unmatched: 9. CDR3 length: 14 residues. In germline, CDR1 is SQVTM, CDR2 ANQGSEA.